This T cell receptor beta chain is from a study of siplizumab effects on memory and regulatory T cells. General study results and limits: Naive T cells looked more diverse than memory cells and looked like major alloresponse contributors.

As regards this clone: What it binds is not known.

The protocol was immunoSEQ multiplex PCR, while the TCRdb copy is restricted to in-frame clones and leaves out a portion. The sample contains 95,000 to 110,000 clones, over 90% of which appear only once. This TCR was sampled from a human donor in good health. The material sequenced was Tregs sorted from blood.

CDR3 amino acids: CASSLIQGADTQYF. In nucleotides, the CDR3 is TGCGCCAGCAGCCTCATACAGGGGGCGGATACGCAGTATTTT. The chain uses TRBV4-1 and TRBJ2-3, with 9 positions matching TRBD1. The V gene's germline CDR1 is MGHRA and CDR2 YSYEKL. V shed 4 bases and J 6 bases; nucleotides not matched to a gene: 5. CDR3 length: 14 amino acids.